This T cell receptor (beta chain) was recorded in a study of blood T cell repertoires in COVID-19. Study background: Samples came from the United States, Italy and Spain, spanning acute and convalescent COVID-19. From T cells, B-cell-depleted T cells, or PBMCs came the material, which was cDNA or gDNA.

The authors' processing: Quantification of nucleated cells was approximated via reference gene primer amplification. TCRdb's table, derived via immunoSEQ multiplex PCR, lists solely in-frame clones and lacks some. V, J and clone size reflect that table, while D and trimming were determined from the DNA. The sample records roughly 260,000 clones, approximately 86% being singletons. The CDR3 has 15 residues. The V and J ends lost 7 bases and 1 base, in that order; junction bases with no gene match: 10. Germline CDR1 is ENHRY and CDR2 is SYGVKD. The receptor was isolated from a middle-aged man who had recovered from COVID-19. The sequenced sample was peripheral blood. V is TRBV10-3 and J is TRBJ2-7, with 7 positions matching TRBD2. The CDR3 DNA reads TGTGCCATCACCGGAGGGAGGGACGGATCCTACGAGCAGTACTTC. This sequence encodes CAITGGRDGSYEQYF.